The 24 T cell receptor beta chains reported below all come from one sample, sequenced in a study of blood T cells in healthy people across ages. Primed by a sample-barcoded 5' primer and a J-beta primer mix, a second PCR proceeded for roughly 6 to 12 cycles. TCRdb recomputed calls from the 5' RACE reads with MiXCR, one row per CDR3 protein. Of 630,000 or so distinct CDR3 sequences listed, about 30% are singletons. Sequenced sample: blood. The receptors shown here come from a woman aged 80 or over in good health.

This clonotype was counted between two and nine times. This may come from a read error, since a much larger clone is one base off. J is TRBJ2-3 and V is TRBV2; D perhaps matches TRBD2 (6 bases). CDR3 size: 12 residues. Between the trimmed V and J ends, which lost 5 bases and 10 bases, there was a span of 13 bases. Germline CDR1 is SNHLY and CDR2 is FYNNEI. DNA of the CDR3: TGTGCCAGCAGTTCTCATAGCGGAGCGCAGTATTTT. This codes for CASSSHSGAQYF.

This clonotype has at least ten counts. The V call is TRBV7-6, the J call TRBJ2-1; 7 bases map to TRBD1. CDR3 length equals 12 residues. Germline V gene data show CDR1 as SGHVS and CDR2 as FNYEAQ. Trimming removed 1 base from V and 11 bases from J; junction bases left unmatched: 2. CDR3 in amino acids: CASSLGGQKQFF. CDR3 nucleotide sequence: TGTGCCAGCAGCTTAGGGGGACAGAAGCAGTTCTTC.

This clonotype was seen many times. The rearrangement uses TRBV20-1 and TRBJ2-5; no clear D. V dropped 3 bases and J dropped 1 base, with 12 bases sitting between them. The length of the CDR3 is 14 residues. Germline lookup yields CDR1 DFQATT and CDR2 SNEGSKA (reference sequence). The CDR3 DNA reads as TGCAGTGCTAGCCCCCAGTTGGGCCAAGAGACCCAGTACTTC. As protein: CSASPQLGQETQYF.

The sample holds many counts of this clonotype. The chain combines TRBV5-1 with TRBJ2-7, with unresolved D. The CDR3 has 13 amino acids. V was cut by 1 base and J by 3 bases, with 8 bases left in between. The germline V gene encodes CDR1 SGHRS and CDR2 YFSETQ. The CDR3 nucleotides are TGCGCCAGCAGCTTGCAGGAGCGCTACGAGCAGTACTTC. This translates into CASSLQERYEQYF.

Here the CDR3 DNA reads TGTGCCAGCAGATATACGCGGGACGGAGCTCAGCCCCAGCATTTT. Its protein product is CASRYTRDGAQPQHF. The rearrangement links TRBV6-1 to TRBJ1-5; possibly TRBD1 for D (5 bases). This CDR3 is built from 15 residues. Germline CDR1 and CDR2: MNHNS and SASEGT. Trimming took off 6 bases at V and 6 bases at J, with 18 bases between the two ends.

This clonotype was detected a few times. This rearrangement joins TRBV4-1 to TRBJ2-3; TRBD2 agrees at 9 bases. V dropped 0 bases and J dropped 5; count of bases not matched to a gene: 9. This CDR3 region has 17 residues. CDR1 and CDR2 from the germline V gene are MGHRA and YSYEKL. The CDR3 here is CASSQEAGGGAEDTQYF. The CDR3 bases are TGCGCCAGCAGCCAAGAGGCAGGCGGGGGGGCTGAAGATACGCAGTATTTT.

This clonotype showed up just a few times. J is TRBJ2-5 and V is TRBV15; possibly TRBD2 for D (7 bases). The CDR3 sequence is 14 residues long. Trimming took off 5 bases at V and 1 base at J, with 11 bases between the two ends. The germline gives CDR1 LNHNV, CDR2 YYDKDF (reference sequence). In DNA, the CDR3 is TGTGCCACCAGCCCTAGGGGGGGCCAAGAGACCCAGTACTTC. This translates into CATSPRGGQETQYF.

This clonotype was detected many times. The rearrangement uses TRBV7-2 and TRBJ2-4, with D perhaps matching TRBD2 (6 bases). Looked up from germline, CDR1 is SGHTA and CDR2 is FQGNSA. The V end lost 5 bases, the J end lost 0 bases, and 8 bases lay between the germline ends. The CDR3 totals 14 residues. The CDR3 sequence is CASSKGGAKNIQYF. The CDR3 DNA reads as TGTGCCAGCAGCAAGGGAGGAGCCAAAAACATTCAGTACTTC. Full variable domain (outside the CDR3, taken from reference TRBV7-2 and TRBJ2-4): GAGVSQSPSNKVTEKGKDVELRCDPISGHTALYWYRQSLGQGLEFLIYFQGNSAPDKSGLPSDRFSAERTGGSVSTLTIQRTQQEDSAVYLCASSKGGAKNIQYFGAGTRLSVL.

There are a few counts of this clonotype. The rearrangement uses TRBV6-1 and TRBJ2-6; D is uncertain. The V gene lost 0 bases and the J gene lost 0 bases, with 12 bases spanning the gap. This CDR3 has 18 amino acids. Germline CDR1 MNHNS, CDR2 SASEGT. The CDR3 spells CASSEASVYNSGANVLTF. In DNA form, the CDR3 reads TGTGCCAGCAGTGAAGCCTCAGTTTATAACTCTGGGGCCAACGTCCTGACTTTC.

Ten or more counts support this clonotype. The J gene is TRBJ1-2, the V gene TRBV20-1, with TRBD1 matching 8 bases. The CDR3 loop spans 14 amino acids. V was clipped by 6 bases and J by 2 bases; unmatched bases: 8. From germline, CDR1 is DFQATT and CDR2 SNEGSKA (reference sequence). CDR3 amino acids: CSAPGGRRNYGYTF. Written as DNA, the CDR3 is TGCAGTGCCCCAGGGGGCAGGAGGAACTATGGCTACACCTTC.

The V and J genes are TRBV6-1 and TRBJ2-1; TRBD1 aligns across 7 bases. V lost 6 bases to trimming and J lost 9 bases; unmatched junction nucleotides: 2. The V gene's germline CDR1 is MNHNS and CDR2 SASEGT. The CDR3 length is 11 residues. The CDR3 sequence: CASRDRSEQFF. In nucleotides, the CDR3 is TGTGCCAGCAGGGACAGGAGTGAGCAGTTCTTC.

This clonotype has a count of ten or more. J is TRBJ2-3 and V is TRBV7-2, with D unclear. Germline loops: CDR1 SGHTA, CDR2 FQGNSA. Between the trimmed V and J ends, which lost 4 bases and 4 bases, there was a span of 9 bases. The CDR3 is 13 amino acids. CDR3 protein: CASSSRKPDTQYF. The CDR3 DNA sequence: TGTGCCAGCAGCTCCCGGAAGCCAGATACGCAGTATTTT.

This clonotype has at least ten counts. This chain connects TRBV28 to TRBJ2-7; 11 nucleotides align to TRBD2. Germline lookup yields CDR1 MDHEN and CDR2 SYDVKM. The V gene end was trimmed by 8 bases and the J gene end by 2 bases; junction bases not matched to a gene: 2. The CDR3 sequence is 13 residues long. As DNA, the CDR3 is TGTGCCAGCCATAGCGGGGGGGCCTACGAGCAGTACTTC. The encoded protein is CASHSGGAYEQYF.

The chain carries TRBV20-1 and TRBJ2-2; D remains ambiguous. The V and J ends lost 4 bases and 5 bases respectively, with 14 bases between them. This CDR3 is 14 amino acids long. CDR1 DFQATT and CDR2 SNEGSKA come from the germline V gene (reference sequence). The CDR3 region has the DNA TGCAGTGCTAAAAAGGAAGGGCGGACCGGGGAGCTGTTTTTT. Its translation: CSAKKEGRTGELFF.

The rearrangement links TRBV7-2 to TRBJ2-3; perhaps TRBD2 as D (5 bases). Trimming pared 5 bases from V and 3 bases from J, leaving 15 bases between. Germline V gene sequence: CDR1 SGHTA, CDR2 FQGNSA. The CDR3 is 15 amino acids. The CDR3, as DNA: TGTGCCAGCAGCCCCTCGGGGTTGCCGACAGATACGCAGTATTTT. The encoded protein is CASSPSGLPTDTQYF. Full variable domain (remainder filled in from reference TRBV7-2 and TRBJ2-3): GAGVSQSPSNKVTEKGKDVELRCDPISGHTALYWYRQSLGQGLEFLIYFQGNSAPDKSGLPSDRFSAERTGGSVSTLTIQRTQQEDSAVYLCASSPSGLPTDTQYFGPGTRLTVL.

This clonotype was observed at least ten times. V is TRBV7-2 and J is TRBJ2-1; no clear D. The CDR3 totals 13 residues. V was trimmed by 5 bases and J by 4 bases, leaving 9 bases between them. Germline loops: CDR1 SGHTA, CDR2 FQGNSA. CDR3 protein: CASSIPLYNEQFF. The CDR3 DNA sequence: TGTGCCAGCAGCATCCCGTTGTACAATGAGCAGTTCTTC.

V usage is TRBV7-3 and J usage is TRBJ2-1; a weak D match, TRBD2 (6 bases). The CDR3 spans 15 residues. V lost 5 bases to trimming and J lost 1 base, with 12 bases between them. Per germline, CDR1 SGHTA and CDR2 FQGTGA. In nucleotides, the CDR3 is TGTGCCAGCAGCCCCTATAGCGGTTCCTACAATGAGCAGTTCTTC. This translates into CASSPYSGSYNEQFF.

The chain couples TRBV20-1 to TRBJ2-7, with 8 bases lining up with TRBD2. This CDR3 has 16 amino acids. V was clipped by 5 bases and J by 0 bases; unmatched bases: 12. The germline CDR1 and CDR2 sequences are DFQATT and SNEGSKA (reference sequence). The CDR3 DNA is TGCAGTGCTGCCCGGGGGGGGCGGGAGAGCTCCTACGAGCAGTACTTC. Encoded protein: CSAARGGRESSYEQYF.

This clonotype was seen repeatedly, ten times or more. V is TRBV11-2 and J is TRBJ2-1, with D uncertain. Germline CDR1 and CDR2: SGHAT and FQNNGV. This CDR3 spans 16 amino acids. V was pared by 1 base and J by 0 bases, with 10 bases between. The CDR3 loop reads CASSLALLSSYNEQFF. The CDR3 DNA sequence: TGTGCCAGCAGCTTAGCCCTATTAAGCTCCTACAATGAGCAGTTCTTC.

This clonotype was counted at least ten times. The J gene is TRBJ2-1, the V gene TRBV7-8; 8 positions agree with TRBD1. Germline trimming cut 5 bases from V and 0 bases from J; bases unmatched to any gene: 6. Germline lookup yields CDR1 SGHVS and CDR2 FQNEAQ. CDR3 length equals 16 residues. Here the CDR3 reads CASSPYGTGSYNEQFF. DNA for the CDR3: TGTGCCAGCAGCCCGTACGGGACAGGCTCCTACAATGAGCAGTTCTTC. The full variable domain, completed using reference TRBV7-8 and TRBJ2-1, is GAGVSQSPRYKVAKRGQDVALRCDPISGHVSLFWYQQALGQGPEFLTYFQNEAQLDKSGLPSDRFFAERPEGSVSTLKIQRTQQEDSAVYLCASSPYGTGSYNEQFFGPGTRLTVL.

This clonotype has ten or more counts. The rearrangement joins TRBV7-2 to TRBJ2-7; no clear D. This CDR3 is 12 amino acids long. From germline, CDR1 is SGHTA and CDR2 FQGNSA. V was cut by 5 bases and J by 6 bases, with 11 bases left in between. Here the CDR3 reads CASSLGPREQYF. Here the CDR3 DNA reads TGTGCCAGCAGCCTAGGGCCCCGCGAGCAGTACTTC. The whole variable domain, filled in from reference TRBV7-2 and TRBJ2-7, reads GAGVSQSPSNKVTEKGKDVELRCDPISGHTALYWYRQSLGQGLEFLIYFQGNSAPDKSGLPSDRFSAERTGGSVSTLTIQRTQQEDSAVYLCASSLGPREQYFGPGTRLTVT.

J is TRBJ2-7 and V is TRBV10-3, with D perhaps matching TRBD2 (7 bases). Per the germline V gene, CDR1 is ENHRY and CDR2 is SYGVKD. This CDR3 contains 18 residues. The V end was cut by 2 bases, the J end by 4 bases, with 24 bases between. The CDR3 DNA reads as TGTGCCATCAGTGAGGGACAGTCGGGGGGTATCTGGGTATACGAGCAGTACTTC. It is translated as CAISEGQSGGIWVYEQYF.

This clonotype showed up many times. The CDR3, as DNA: TGTGCCAGCAGCCCCAGCGGGGGGGCCCGGAATGAGCAGTTCTTC. Protein sequence: CASSPSGGARNEQFF. The chain links TRBV7-9 to TRBJ2-1; 10 nucleotides match TRBD2. V was clipped by 5 bases and J by 7 bases; unmatched bases: 8. CDR1 SEHNR and CDR2 FQNEAQ come from the germline V gene (reference sequence). The CDR3 totals 15 residues.

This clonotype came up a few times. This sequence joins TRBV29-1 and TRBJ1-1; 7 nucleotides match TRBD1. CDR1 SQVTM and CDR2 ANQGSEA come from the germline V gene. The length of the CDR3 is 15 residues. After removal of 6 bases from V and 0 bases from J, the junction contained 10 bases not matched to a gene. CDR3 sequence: CSVTPGQQMNTEAFF. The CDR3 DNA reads TGCAGCGTAACCCCGGGACAGCAAATGAACACTGAAGCTTTCTTT. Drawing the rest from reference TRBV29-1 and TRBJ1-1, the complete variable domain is SAVISQKPSRDICQRGTSLTIQCQVDSQVTMMFWYRQQPGQSLTLIATANQGSEATYESGFVIDKFPISRPNLTFSTLTVSNMSPEDSSIYLCSVTPGQQMNTEAFFGQGTRLTVV.